A single sample gave rise to the 17 T cell receptor beta chains below, sequenced in a study of long-term antiretroviral therapy in people with HIV. The libraries were made with immunoSEQ v3.0 at survey level. TCRdb's copy holds only in-frame clones and misses some; the assay was immunoSEQ multiplex PCR. The data hold approximately 13,000 clones, with roughly 77% observed a single time. This specimen was unsorted PBMCs, taken 3.1 years after starting antiretroviral therapy. The receptors derive from a man aged 40-49 years with HIV.

The V and J genes are TRBV27 and TRBJ1-2, with no clear D. This CDR3 is 14 amino acids long. Germline V gene sequence: CDR1 MNHEY, CDR2 SMNVEV (reference sequence). V was trimmed by 6 bases and J by 1 base, leaving 12 bases between them. DNA for the CDR3: TGTGCCAGCAGCCGGAATTATGGTAACTATGGCTACACCTTC. Translated: CASSRNYGNYGYTF.

This sequence joins TRBV30 and TRBJ1-3; 7 positions agree with TRBD1. Germline CDR1 GTSNPN, CDR2 SVGIG (reference sequence). The V gene end was trimmed by 2 bases and the J gene end by 8 bases; junction bases not matched to a gene: 12. The CDR3 runs to 15 residues. CDR3 in amino acids: CAWSLPTGQVDTIYF. The CDR3 DNA follows: TGTGCCTGGAGTCTCCCGACCGGACAGGTAGACACCATATATTTT.

The chain employs TRBV5-1 and TRBJ1-1; 9 nucleotides agree with TRBD1. This CDR3 is 15 amino acids long. In germline, CDR1 is SGHRS, CDR2 YFSETQ. The V gene end was trimmed by 2 bases and the J gene end by 3 bases; junction bases not matched to a gene: 5. CDR3 sequence reads: CASSFTGGLDTEAFF. The CDR3 DNA is TGCGCCAGCAGCTTCACAGGGGGCTTAGACACTGAAGCTTTCTTT.

The chain has TRBV1 and TRBJ2-6. TRBV1 is shown as a pseudogene. The CDR3 has 17 amino acids. CDR3 bases: TGCACCAGCGACCTTAAGGGGGGCCCCTCTGGGGCCAACGTCCTGACTTTC. Protein: CTSDLKGGPSGANVLTF.

The rearrangement links TRBV5-1 to TRBJ2-1; TRBD1 matches at 9 bases. The germline V gene encodes CDR1 SGHRS and CDR2 YFSETQ. Trimming took 3 bases from V and 6 from J; bases not matched to a gene: 10. The CDR3 loop spans 16 amino acids. CDR3 region: CASSSLTGGLGNEQFF. CDR3 coding DNA: TGCGCCAGCAGCTCCCTGACAGGGGGATTGGGCAATGAGCAGTTCTTC. Supplemented by reference TRBV5-1 and TRBJ2-1, the full variable domain reads KAGVTQTPRYLIKTRGQQVTLSCSPISGHRSVSWYQQTPGQGLQFLFEYFSETQRNKGNFPGRFSGRQFSNSRSEMNVSTLELGDSALYLCASSSLTGGLGNEQFFGPGTRLTVL.

The rearrangement joins TRBV6-1 to TRBJ1-2; TRBD1 agrees at 8 bases. V dropped 8 bases and J dropped 5; count of bases not matched to a gene: 13. This CDR3 spans 15 amino acids. Germline V gene data show CDR1 as MNHNS and CDR2 as SASEGT. CDR3 sequence (DNA): TGTGCCAGCGGGGGTAAGACAGGGGAAAAATATGGCTACACCTTC. Translation gives CASGGKTGEKYGYTF.

This CDR3 reads CASSLDRAQGYGYTF. CDR3 nucleotide sequence: TGTGCCAGCAGTCTGGACAGGGCGCAAGGCTATGGCTACACCTTC. This chain links TRBV6-5 with TRBJ1-2; TRBD1 matches 8 bases. The germline CDR1 and CDR2 sequences are MNHEY and SVGAGI. V gave up 5 bases and J gave up 4 bases; unmatched junction bases: 9. This CDR3 is 15 amino acids long.

The V gene is TRBV6-5, the J gene TRBJ1-1; D remains ambiguous. The CDR3 is 14 residues long. From germline, CDR1 is MNHEY and CDR2 SVGAGI. Trimming removed 7 bases from V and 1 base from J, with 13 bases in between. This chain's CDR3 is CASNIMAGNTEAFF. CDR3 in DNA: TGTGCCAGCAATATTATGGCCGGGAACACTGAAGCTTTCTTT.

V and J are TRBV13 and TRBJ1-3; D remains unclear. Looked up from germline, CDR1 is PRHDT and CDR2 is FYEKMQ (reference sequence). The CDR3 has 15 residues. The ends were cut back, 3 bases at V and 1 base at J, with 10 bases in the middle. In nucleotides, the CDR3 is TGTGCCAGCAGCTTGACGGGGAGTTCTGGAAACACCATATATTTT. Protein sequence: CASSLTGSSGNTIYF. The full variable domain, with the rest looked up from reference TRBV13 and TRBJ1-3, is AAGVIQSPRHLIKEKRETATLKCYPIPRHDTVYWYQQGPGQDPQFLISFYEKMQSDKGSIPDRFSAQQFSDYHSELNMSSLELGDSALYFCASSLTGSSGNTIYFGEGSWLTVV.

This clone was counted a few times. This chain uses TRBV19 with TRBJ2-7, with TRBD1 as a possible D gene (6 bases). Trimming shortened V by 4 bases and J by 0 bases, and 13 bases separated the two germline ends. Per germline, CDR1 LNHDA and CDR2 SQIVND (reference sequence). The CDR3 has 15 residues. The CDR3 DNA is TGTGCCAGTAGTAGTACCGGGACACGCTCCTACGAGCAGTACTTC. It specifies CASSSTGTRSYEQYF.

The chain has TRBV30 and TRBJ2-3; 10 nucleotides agree with TRBD2. The CDR3 contains 16 residues. Germline CDR1 is GTSNPN and CDR2 is SVGIG (reference sequence). After removal of 0 bases from V and 2 bases from J, the junction contained 5 bases not matched to a gene. CDR3 nucleotides: TGTGCCTGGAGTGTGGGTAGCGGGGGGCCCACAGATACGCAGTATTTT. Amino acid sequence: CAWSVGSGGPTDTQYF.

The rearrangement uses TRBV6-1 and TRBJ1-4; no definite D call. Germline CDR1 and CDR2: MNHNS and SASEGT. The V end lost 1 base, the J end lost 5 bases, and 14 bases lay between the germline ends. The CDR3 has 16 amino acids. The CDR3 DNA reads as TGTGCCAGCAGTGAAGTGGGCACCTCGGAAAATGAAAAACTGTTTTTT. Amino acids: CASSEVGTSENEKLFF.

The chain recombines TRBV25-1 with TRBJ1-6; D is undetermined. Trimming removed 6 bases at V and 8 bases at J, with 14 bases between. Looked up from germline, CDR1 is MGHDK and CDR2 is SYGVNS. The CDR3 is made up of 14 amino acids. The CDR3 DNA sequence: TGTGCCAGCAGCTGGGGATCCGGCGATTCACCCCTCCACTTT. This encodes CASSWGSGDSPLHF.

The chain joins TRBV6-5 to TRBJ2-5; D might be TRBD1 (7 bases). Looked up from germline, CDR1 is MNHEY and CDR2 is SVGAGI. The CDR3 runs 13 residues. Trimming took 6 bases from V and 2 from J, leaving 10 bases between them. DNA of the CDR3: TGTGCCAGCAGCCCAGGGGGGCAAGAGACCCAGTACTTC. This codes for CASSPGGQETQYF.

This clone was seen only once. The J gene is TRBJ2-1, the V gene TRBV4-2, with D possibly matching TRBD2 (7 bases). Trimming stripped 3 bases from V and 7 bases from J, with 13 bases between. CDR3 length: 14 amino acids. Germline CDR1 and CDR2: LGHNA and YNFKEQ. CDR3 residues: CASSHSGGGNEQFF. CDR3 DNA sequence: TGTGCCAGCAGCCATTCGGGGGGCGGGAATGAGCAGTTCTTC.

The V and J genes are TRBV7-9 and TRBJ2-7; a weak D match, TRBD2 (5 bases). Germline V gene data show CDR1 as SEHNR and CDR2 as FQNEAQ (reference sequence). The CDR3 contains 11 residues. V lost 3 bases to trimming and J lost 5 bases, with 5 bases between them. The CDR3 sequence: CASSFGDEQYF. The CDR3 DNA is TGTGCCAGCAGCTTCGGGGACGAGCAGTACTTC.

The gene calls are TRBV7-2 and TRBJ1-6; D is perhaps TRBD1 (5 bases). The CDR3 totals 14 residues. The ends were cut back, 5 bases at V and 7 bases at J, with 12 bases in the middle. Per germline, CDR1 SGHTA and CDR2 FQGNSA. The chain's CDR3 is CASSRDVANSPLHF. The DNA for the CDR3 is TGTGCCAGCAGCCGGGACGTGGCGAATTCACCCCTCCACTTT. Looking up the rest from reference TRBV7-2 and TRBJ1-6 gives the full variable domain: GAGVSQSPSNKVTEKGKDVELRCDPISGHTALYWYRQSLGQGLEFLIYFQGNSAPDKSGLPSDRFSAERTGGSVSTLTIQRTQQEDSAVYLCASSRDVANSPLHFGNGTRLTVT.